These 9 T cell receptor beta chains were all obtained from the same sample, sequenced in a study of T cell responses to AZD1222 COVID-19 vaccine. Produced via immunoSEQ multiplex PCR; TCRdb's table is partial and in-frame only. The sample holds about 94,000 clones, 85% seen once. The specimen was peripheral blood, collected 28 days after the second AZD1222 dose. The receptors shown here come from an adult who received the AZD1222 COVID-19 vaccine.

The chain carries TRBV6-5 and TRBJ2-7; D is uncertain. CDR1 is MNHEY, CDR2 SVGAGI, per germline. Trimming pared 4 bases from V and 2 bases from J, leaving 9 bases between. The CDR3 is made up of 13 amino acids. The CDR3 region is CASSSPGAYEQYF. CDR3 DNA sequence: TGTGCCAGCAGTTCCCCCGGAGCCTACGAGCAGTACTTC.

V gene TRBV6-4 combines with J gene TRBJ2-1; D is unclear. Between the trimmed V and J ends, which lost 4 bases and 8 bases, there was a span of 15 bases. This CDR3 has 14 residues. Germline-derived CDR1 and CDR2 are MRHNA and SNTAGT. The CDR3 region has the DNA TGTGCCAGCAGTGCACAGATTTACGGCGATGAGCAGTTCTTC. It codes for CASSAQIYGDEQFF.

The chain uses TRBV30 and TRBJ2-5; 10 bases are shared with TRBD2. With 3 bases clipped from V and 5 bases from J, the junction kept 6 bases outside the gene matches. CDR3 size: 14 residues. CDR1 is GTSNPN, CDR2 SVGIG, per germline (reference sequence). CDR3 protein: CAWRRAGGRETQYF. The DNA of the CDR3 is TGTGCCTGGAGGCGAGCGGGAGGGAGGGAGACCCAGTACTTC. The full variable domain, in which reference TRBV30 and TRBJ2-5 provide the parts outside the CDR3, is SQTIHQWPATLVQPVGSPLSLECTVEGTSNPNLYWYRQAAGRGLQLLFYSVGIGQISSEVPQNLSASRPQDRQFILSSKKLLLSDSGFYLCAWRRAGGRETQYFGPGTRLLVL.

This rearrangement joins TRBV3-1 (or the pseudogene TRBV3-2) to TRBJ2-7; 7 bases match TRBD1. The CDR3 has 12 amino acids. Germline-derived CDR1 and CDR2 are LGHDT and YNNKEL (reference sequence). The J segment lost 9 bases and the V segment lost 3 bases, leaving 5 bases of the junction unmatched. This CDR3 reads CASSHPRGMQYF. The CDR3 region has the DNA TGTGCCAGCAGCCACCCCAGGGGGATGCAGTACTTC.

CDR3 nucleotides: TGTGCCAGCACCACTGAGTTGGGCTACACCTTC. It specifies CASTTELGYTF. This chain uses TRBV7-9 with TRBJ1-2; no clear D. CDR3 size: 11 residues. Trimming left V 7 bases short and J 8 bases short, with 11 bases between. The germline V gene encodes CDR1 SEHNR and CDR2 FQNEAQ (reference sequence).

The rearrangement joins TRBV5-4 to TRBJ1-6; the D gene is possibly TRBD1 (5 bases). The CDR3 loop spans 15 amino acids. Per the germline V gene, CDR1 is SGHNT and CDR2 is YYREEE (reference sequence). Trimming took 4 bases from V and 5 from J, leaving 13 bases between them. CDR3 loop: CASSPSGGNNSPLHF. In DNA, the CDR3 is TGTGCCAGCAGCCCGAGCGGGGGGAATAATTCACCCCTCCACTTT.

This clone was counted a single time. CDR3 bases: TGTGCCAGCAGCTCGGGACTAGCGGGGGGCCTAAGCTACGAGCAGTACTTC. It translates to CASSSGLAGGLSYEQYF. V usage is TRBV5-4 and J usage is TRBJ2-7, with 15 bases lining up with TRBD2. The junction had 7 bases not matched to a gene; V was cut back by 3 bases and J by 3 bases. The CDR3 is made up of 17 amino acids. CDR1 and CDR2 from the germline V gene are SGHNT and YYREEE (reference sequence). Looking up the rest from reference TRBV5-4 and TRBJ2-7 gives the full variable domain: ETGVTQSPTHLIKTRGQQVTLRCSSQSGHNTVSWYQQALGQGPQFIFQYYREEENGRGNFPPRFSGLQFPNYSSELNVNALELDDSALYLCASSSGLAGGLSYEQYFGPGTRLTVT.

V gene TRBV12-3 or TRBV12-4 combines with J gene TRBJ1-1; D is unresolved. The CDR3 totals 13 residues. Deletions cut 2 bases from V and 10 bases from J, with 14 bases between. The CDR3 DNA reads TGTGCCAGCAGTTTACATCGGGATCTGGGAGCTTTCTTT. This codes for CASSLHRDLGAFF.

The chain is built from TRBV4-2 and TRBJ2-1; 14 bases are shared with TRBD2. The CDR3 runs 17 residues. Looked up from germline, CDR1 is LGHNA and CDR2 is YNFKEQ. V was clipped by 4 bases and J by 7 bases; unmatched bases: 9. In DNA form, the CDR3 reads TGTGCCAGCAGCCCCGGGACTAGCGGGAGAACGGGAAATGAGCAGTTCTTC. It translates to CASSPGTSGRTGNEQFF.